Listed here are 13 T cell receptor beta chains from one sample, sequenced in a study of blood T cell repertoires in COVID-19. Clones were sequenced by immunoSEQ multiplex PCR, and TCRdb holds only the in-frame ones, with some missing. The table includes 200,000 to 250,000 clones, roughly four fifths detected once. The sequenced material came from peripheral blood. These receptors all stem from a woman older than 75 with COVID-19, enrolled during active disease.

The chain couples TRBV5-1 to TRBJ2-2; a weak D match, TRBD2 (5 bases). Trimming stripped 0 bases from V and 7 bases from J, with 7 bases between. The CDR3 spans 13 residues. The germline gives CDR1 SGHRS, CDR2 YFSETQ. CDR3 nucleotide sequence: TGCGCCAGCAGCTTGGCCGGGGACGGGGAGCTGTTTTTT. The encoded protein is CASSLAGDGELFF.

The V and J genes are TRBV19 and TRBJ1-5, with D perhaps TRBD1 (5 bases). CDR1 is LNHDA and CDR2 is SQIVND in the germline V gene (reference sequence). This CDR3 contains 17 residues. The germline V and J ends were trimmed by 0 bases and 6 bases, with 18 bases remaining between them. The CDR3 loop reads CASSIEVQGLLGQPQHF. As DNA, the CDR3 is TGTGCCAGTAGTATAGAGGTTCAGGGCCTACTGGGTCAGCCCCAGCATTTT. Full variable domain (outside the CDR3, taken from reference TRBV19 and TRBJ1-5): DGGITQSPKYLFRKEGQNVTLSCEQNLNHDAMYWYRQDPGQGLRLIYYSQIVNDFQKGDIAEGYSVSREKKESFPLTVTSAQKNPTAFYLCASSIEVQGLLGQPQHFGDGTRLSIL.

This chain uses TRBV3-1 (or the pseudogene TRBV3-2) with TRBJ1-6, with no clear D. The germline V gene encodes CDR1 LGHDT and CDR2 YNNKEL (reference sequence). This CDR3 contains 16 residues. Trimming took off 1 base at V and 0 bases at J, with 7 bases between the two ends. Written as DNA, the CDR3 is TGTGCCAGCAGCCAAGCCCCGAGCTCCTATAATTCACCCCTCCACTTT. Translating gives CASSQAPSSYNSPLHF.

The CDR3 loop reads CRGGSGRADTQYF. CDR3 bases: TGCAGGGGGGGGAGCGGGAGAGCAGATACGCAGTATTTT. V and J are TRBV29-1 and TRBJ2-3, with TRBD2 matching 8 bases. Germline V CDR1 and CDR2: SQVTM, ANQGSEA. The CDR3 extends over 13 amino acids.

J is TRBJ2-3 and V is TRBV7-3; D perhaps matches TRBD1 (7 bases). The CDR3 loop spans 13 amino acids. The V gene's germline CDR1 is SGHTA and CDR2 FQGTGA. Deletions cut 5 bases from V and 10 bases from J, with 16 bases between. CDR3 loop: CASSMDRRDPQYF. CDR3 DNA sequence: TGTGCCAGCAGCATGGACAGGCGGGATCCGCAGTATTTT.

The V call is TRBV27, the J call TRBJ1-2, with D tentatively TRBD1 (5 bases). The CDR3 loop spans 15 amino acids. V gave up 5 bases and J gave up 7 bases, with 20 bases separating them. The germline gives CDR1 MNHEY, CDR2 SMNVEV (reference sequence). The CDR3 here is CASSTPREKGFGYTF. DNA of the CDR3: TGTGCCAGCAGTACCCCTAGGGAAAAGGGGTTTGGCTACACCTTC.

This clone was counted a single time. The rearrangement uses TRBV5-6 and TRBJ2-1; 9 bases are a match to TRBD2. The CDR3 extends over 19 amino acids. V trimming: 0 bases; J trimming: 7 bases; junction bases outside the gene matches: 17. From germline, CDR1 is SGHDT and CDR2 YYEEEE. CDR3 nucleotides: TGTGCCAGCAGCTTGGGCGGGTTCGTAGCGGGAGCGGCAGGAAATGAGCAGTTCTTC. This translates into CASSLGGFVAGAAGNEQFF. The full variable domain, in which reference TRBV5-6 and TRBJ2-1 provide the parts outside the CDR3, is DAGVTQSPTHLIKTRGQQVTLRCSPKSGHDTVSWYQQALGQGPQFIFQYYEEEERQRGNFPDRFSGHQFPNYSSELNVNALLLGDSALYLCASSLGGFVAGAAGNEQFFGPGTRLTVL.

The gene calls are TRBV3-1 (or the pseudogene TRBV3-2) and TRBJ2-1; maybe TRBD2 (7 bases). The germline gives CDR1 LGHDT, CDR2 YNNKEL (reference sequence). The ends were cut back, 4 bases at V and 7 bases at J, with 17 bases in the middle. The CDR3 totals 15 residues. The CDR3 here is CASSLSTGGLNEQFF. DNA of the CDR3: TGTGCCAGCAGCCTATCGACGGGGGGCCTAAATGAGCAGTTCTTC.

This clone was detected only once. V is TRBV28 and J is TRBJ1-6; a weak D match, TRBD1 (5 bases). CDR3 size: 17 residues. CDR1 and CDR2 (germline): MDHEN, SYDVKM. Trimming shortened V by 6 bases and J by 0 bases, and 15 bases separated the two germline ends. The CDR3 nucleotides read TGTGCCAGCAGGTCCGTCTCCGGGGGCTCCTATAATTCACCCCTCCACTTT. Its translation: CASRSVSGGSYNSPLHF.

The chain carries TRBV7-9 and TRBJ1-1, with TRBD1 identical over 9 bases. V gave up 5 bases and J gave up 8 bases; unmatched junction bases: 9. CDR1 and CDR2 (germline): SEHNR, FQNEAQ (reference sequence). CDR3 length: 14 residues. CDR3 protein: CASSQFGTGHEAFF. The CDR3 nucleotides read TGTGCCAGCAGCCAATTCGGGACAGGGCACGAAGCTTTCTTT.

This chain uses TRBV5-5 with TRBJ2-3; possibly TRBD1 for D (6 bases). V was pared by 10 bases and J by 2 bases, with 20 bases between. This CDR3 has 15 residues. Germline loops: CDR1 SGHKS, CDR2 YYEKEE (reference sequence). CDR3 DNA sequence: TGTGCCGGCGACCCTACAGGGAGAAACACAGATACGCAGTATTTT. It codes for CAGDPTGRNTDTQYF.

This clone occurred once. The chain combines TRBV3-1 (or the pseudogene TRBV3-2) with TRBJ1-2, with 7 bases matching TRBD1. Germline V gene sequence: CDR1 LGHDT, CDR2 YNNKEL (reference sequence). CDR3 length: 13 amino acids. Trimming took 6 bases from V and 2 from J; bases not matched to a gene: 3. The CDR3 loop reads CASRQQGNYGYTF. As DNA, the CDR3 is TGTGCCAGCAGGCAACAGGGGAACTATGGCTACACCTTC.

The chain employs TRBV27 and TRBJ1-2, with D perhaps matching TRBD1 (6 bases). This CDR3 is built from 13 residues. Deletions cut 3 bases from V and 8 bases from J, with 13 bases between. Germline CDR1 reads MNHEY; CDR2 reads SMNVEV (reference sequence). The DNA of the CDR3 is TGTGCCAGCAGTTTGAGGGGGAATAAGGGCTACACCTTC. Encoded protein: CASSLRGNKGYTF.